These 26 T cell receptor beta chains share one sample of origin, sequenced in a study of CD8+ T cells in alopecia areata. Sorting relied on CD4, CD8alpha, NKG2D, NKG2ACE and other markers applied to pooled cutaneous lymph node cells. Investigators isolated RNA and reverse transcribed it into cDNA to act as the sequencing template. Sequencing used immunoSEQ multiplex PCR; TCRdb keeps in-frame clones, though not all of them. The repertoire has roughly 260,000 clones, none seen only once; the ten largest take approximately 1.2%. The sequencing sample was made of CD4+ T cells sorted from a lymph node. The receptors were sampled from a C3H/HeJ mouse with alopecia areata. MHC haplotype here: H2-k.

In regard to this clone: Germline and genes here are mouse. The CDR3: CASRPRQGGDQDTQYF. Incomplete CDR3 DNA: TGTGCCAGCAGACCTCGACAGGGGGGGGACCAAGAC. The chain uses TRBV13-1 and TRBJ2-5, with 9 positions matching TRBD1. The CDR3 is cut off 4 residues early in the read; its end comes from the germline J gene. CDR1 is NSHNY and CDR2 is SYGAGN in the germline V gene. The CDR3 contains 16 residues. V dropped 5 bases and J dropped 1; count of bases not matched to a gene: 8.

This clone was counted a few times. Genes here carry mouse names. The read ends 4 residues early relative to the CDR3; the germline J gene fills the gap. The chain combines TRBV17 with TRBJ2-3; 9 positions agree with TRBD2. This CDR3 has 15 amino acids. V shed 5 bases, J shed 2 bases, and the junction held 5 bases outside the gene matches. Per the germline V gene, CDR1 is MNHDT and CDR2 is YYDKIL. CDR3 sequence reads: CASSPHWGVAETLYF. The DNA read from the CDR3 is TGTGCTAGCAGTCCCCACTGGGGGGTTGCAGAA.

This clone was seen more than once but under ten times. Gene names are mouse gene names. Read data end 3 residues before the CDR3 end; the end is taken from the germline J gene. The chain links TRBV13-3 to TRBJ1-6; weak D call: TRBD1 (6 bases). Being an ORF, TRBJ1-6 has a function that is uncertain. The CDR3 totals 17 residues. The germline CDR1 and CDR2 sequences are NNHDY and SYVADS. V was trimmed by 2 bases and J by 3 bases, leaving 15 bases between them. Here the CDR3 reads CASSDRSGRGYNSPLYF. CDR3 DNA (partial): TGTGCCAGCAGTGACCGGTCGGGCAGGGGCTATAATTCGCCC.

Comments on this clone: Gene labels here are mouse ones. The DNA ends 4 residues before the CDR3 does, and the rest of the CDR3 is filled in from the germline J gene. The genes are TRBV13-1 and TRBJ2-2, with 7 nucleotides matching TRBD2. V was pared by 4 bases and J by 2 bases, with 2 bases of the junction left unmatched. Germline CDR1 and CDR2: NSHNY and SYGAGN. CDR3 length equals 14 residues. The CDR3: CASSKGLNTGQLYF. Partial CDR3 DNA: TGTGCCAGCAGTAAGGGACTGAACACCGGG.

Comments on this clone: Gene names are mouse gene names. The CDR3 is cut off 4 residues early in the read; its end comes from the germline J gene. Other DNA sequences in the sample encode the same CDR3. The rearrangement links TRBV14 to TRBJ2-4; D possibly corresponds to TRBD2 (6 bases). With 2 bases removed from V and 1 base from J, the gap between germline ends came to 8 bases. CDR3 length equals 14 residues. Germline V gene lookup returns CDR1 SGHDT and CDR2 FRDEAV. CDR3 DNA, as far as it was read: TGTGCCAGCAGTTTGGGGGGAGGTCAAAAC. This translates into CASSLGGGQN. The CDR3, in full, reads CASSLGGGQNTLYF.

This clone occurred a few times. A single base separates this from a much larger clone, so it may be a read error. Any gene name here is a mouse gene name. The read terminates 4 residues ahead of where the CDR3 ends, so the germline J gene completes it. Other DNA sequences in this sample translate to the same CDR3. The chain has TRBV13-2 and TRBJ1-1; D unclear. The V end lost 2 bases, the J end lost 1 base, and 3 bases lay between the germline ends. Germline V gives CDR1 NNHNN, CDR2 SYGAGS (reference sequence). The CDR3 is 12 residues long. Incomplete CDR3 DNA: TGTGCCAGCGGTGACAGAAACACA. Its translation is CASGDRNT. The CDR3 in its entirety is CASGDRNTEVFF.

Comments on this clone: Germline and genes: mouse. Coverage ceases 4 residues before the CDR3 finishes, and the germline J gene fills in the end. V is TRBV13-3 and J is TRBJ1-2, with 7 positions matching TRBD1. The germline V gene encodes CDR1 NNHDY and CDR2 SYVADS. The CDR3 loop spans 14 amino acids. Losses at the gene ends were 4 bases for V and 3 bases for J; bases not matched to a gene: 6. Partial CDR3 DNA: TGTGCCAGCAGTTCTGACAGGGCGGACTCC. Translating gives CASSSDRADS. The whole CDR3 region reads CASSSDRADSDYTF.

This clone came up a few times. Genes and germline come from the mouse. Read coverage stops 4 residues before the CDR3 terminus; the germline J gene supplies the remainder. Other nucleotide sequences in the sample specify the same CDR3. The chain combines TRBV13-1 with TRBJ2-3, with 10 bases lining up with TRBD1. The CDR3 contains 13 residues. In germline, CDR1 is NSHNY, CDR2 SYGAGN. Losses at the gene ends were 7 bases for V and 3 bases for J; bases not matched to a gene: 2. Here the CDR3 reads CASRTGGAETLYF. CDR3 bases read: TGTGCCAGCCGGACAGGGGGGGCAGAA.

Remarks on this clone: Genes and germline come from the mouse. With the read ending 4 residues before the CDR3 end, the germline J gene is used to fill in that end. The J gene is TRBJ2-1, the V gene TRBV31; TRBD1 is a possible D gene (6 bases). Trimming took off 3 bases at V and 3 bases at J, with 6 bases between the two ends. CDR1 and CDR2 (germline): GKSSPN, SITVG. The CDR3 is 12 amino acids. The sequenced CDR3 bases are TGTGCCTGGAGGGACAGCTATGCT. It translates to CAWRDSYA. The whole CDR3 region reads CAWRDSYAEQFF.

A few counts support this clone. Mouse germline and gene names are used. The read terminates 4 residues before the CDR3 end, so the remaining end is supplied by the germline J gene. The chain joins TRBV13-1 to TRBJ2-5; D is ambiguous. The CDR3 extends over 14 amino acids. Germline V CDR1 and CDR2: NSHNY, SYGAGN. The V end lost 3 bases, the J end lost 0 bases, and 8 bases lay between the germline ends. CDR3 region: CASSGRINQDTQYF. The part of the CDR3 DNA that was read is TGTGCCAGCAGTGGCAGAATTAACCAAGAC.

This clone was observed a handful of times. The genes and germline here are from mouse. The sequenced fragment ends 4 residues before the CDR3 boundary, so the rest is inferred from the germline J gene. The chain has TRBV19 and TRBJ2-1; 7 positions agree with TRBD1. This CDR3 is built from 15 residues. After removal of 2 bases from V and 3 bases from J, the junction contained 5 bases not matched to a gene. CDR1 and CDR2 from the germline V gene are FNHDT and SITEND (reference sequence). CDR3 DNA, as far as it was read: TGTGCCAGCAGTATCACCCGGGACAGCTATGCT. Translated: CASSITRDSYA. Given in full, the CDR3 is CASSITRDSYAEQFF. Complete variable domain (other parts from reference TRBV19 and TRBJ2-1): GGIITQTPKFLIGQEGQKLTLKCQQNFNHDTMYWYRQDSGKGLRLIYYSITENDLQKGDLSEGYDASREKKSSFSLTVTSAQKNEMAVFLCASSITRDSYAEQFFGPGTRLTVL.

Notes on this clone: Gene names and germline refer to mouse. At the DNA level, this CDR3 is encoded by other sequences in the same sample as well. Incomplete CDR3 DNA: TGTGCCTGGAGTCTTCAGGGGGCGAACTCC. This gives the protein CAWSLQGANS. The CDR3 as a whole reads CAWSLQGANSDYTF. This chain uses TRBV31 with TRBJ1-2; 8 bases line up with TRBD1. The CDR3 extends 4 residues past the end of the read, so its final part is completed from the germline J gene. CDR3 length equals 14 residues. CDR1 is GKSSPN and CDR2 is SITVG in the germline V gene. V dropped 0 bases and J dropped 2; count of bases not matched to a gene: 2.

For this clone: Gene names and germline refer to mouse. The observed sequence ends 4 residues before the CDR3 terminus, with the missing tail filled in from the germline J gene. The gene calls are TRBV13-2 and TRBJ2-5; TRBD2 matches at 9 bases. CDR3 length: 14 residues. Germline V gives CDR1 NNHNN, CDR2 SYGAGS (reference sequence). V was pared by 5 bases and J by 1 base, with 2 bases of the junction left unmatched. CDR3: CASGRTGDQDTQYF. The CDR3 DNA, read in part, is TGTGCCAGCGGACGGACTGGGGACCAAGAC.

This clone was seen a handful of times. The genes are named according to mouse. CDR3: CASGVDAEQFF. Incomplete CDR3 DNA: TGTGCCAGCGGTGTGGATGCT. The chain recombines TRBV13-2 with TRBJ2-1; no definite D call. Read sequence stops 4 residues before the CDR3 end, and the germline J gene provides the missing end. Germline V gene lookup returns CDR1 NNHNN and CDR2 SYGAGS (reference sequence). Trimming removed 3 bases from V and 5 bases from J, with 3 bases in between. There are 11 residues in the CDR3.

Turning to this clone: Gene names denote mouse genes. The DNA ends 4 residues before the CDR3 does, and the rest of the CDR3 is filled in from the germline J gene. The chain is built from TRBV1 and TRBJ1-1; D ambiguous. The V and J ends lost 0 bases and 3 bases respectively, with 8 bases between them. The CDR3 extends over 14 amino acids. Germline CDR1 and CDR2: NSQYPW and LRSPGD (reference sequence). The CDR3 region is CTCSAEGWHTEVFF. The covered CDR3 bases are TGCACCTGCAGTGCAGAGGGTTGGCACACA.

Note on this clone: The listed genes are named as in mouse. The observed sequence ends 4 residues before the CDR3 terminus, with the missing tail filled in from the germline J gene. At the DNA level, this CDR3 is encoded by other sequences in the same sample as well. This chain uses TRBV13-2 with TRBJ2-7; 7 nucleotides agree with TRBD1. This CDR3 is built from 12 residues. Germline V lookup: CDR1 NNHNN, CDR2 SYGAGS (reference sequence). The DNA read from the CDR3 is TGTGCCAGCGGTAGGGACAGTTAT. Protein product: CASGRDSY. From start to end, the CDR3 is CASGRDSYEQYF.

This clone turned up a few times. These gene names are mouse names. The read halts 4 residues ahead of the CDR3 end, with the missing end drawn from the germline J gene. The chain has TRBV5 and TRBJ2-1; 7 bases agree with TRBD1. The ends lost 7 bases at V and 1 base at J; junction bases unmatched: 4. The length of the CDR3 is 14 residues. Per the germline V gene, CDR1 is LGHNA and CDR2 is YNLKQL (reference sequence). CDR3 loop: CASTPQGNYAEQFF. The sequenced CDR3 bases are TGTGCCAGCACCCCACAGGGGAACTATGCT.

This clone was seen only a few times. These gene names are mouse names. The CDR3 sequence: CASSDGTNANTGQLYF. The sequenced CDR3 bases are TGTGCCAGCAGTGATGGGACAAATGCAAACACCGGG. The chain combines TRBV13-1 with TRBJ2-2, with D perhaps TRBD1 (5 bases). Read sequence stops 4 residues before the CDR3 end, and the germline J gene provides the missing end. CDR3 size: 16 residues. Per germline, CDR1 NSHNY and CDR2 SYGAGN. Trimming pared 0 bases from V and 0 bases from J, leaving 9 bases between.

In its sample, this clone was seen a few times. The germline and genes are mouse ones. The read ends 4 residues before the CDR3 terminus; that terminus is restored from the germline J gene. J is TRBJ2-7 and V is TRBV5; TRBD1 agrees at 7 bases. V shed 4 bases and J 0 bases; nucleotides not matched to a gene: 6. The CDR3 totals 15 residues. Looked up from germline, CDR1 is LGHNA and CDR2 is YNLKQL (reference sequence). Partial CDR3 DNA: TGTGCCAGCAGCCGGGAGGGACAGAGCTCCTAT. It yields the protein CASSREGQSSY. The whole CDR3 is CASSREGQSSYEQYF.

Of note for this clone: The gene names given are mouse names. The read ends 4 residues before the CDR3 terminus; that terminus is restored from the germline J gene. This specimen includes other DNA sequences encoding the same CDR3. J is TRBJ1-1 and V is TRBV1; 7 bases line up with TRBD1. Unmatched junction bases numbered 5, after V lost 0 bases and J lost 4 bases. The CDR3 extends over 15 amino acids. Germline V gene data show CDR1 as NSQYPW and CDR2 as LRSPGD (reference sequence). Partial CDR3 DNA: TGCACCTGCAGTGCAGATCCACAGGGGTCCACA. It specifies CTCSADPQGST. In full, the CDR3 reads CTCSADPQGSTEVFF. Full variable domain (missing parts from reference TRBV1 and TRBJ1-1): VTLLEQNPRWRLVPRGQAVNLRCILKNSQYPWMSWYQQDLQKQLQWLFTLRSPGDKEVKSLPGADYLATRVTDTELRLQVANMSQGRTLYCTCSADPQGSTEVFFGKGTRLTVV.

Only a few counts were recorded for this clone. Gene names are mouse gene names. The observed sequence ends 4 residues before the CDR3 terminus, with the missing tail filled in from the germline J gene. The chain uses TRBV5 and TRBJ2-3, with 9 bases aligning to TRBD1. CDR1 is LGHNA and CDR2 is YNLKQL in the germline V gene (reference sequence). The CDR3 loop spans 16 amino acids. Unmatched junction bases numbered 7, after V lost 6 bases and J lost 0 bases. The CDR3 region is CASRGQGWGSAETLYF. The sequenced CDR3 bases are TGTGCCAGCAGAGGACAGGGGTGGGGTAGTGCAGAA.

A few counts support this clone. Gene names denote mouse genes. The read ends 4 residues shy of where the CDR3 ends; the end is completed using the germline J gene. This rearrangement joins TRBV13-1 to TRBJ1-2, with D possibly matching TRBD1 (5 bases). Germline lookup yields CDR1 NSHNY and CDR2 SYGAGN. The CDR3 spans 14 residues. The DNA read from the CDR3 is TGTGCCAGCAGTGATCGGGACTGGGGGGAC. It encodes CASSDRDWGD. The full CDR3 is CASSDRDWGDDYTF.

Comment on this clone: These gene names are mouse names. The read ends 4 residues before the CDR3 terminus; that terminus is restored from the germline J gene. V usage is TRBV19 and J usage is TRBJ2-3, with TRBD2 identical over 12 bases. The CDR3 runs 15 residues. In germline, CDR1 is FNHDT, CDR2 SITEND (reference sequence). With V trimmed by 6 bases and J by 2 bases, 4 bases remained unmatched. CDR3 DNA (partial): TGTGCCAGCACCCGACTGGGGGGGCTTGCAGAA. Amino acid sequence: CASTRLGGLAE. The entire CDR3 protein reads CASTRLGGLAETLYF.

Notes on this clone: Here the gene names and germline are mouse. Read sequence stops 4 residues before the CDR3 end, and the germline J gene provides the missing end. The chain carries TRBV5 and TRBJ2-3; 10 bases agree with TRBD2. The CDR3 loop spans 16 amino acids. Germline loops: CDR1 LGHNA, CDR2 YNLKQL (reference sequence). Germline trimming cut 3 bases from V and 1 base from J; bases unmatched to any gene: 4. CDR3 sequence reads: CASSHPGTGGAETLYF. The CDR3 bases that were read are TGTGCCAGCAGCCATCCCGGGACTGGGGGTGCAGAA.

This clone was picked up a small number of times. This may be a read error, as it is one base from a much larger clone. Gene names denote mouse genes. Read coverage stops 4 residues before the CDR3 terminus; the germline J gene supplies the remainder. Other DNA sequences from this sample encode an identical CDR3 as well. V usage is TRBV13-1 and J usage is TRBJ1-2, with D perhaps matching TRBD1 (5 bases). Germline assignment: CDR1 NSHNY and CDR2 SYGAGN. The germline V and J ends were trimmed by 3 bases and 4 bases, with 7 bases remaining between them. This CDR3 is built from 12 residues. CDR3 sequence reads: CASSGDSSDYTF. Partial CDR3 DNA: TGTGCCAGCAGTGGTGACAGCTCC.

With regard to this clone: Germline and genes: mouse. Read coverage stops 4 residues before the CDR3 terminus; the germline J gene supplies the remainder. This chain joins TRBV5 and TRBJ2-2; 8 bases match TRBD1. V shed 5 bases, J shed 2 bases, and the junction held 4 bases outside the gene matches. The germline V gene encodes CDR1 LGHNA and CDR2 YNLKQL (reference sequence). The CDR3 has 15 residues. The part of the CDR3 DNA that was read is TGTGCCAGCAGCTCAGGGGGCATGAACACCGGG. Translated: CASSSGGMNTG. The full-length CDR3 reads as CASSSGGMNTGQLYF.